This T cell receptor beta chain is from a study of blood T cell repertoires in COVID-19. At the level of the study: The samples span acute and convalescent COVID-19 from the United States, Italy and Spain. T cells, B-cell-depleted T cells, or PBMCs supplied cDNA or gDNA.

In the source study's methods: Reference gene primer amplification gave nucleated cell count estimates. The data were produced by immunoSEQ multiplex PCR, yet TCRdb's version contains in-frame clones alone and is incomplete. That table furnishes V, J and clone size, whereas the DNA furnished D and trimming. This sample has over 65,000 clones, with about nine tenths found just once. The CDR3 has 15 residues. Trimming at V came to 4 bases and at J to 4 bases, leaving 3 bases not matched to a gene. Germline CDR1 reads SGHKS; CDR2 reads YYEKEE (reference sequence). The TCR sequence derives from a middle-aged man with active or convalescent COVID-19. This rearrangement joins TRBV5-5 to TRBJ2-1, with TRBD2 identical over 12 bases. The material sequenced was peripheral blood. CDR3 residues: CASSLGLAGYNEQFF. The CDR3 nucleotides read TGTGCCAGCAGCCTGGGACTAGCGGGTTACAATGAGCAGTTCTTC.